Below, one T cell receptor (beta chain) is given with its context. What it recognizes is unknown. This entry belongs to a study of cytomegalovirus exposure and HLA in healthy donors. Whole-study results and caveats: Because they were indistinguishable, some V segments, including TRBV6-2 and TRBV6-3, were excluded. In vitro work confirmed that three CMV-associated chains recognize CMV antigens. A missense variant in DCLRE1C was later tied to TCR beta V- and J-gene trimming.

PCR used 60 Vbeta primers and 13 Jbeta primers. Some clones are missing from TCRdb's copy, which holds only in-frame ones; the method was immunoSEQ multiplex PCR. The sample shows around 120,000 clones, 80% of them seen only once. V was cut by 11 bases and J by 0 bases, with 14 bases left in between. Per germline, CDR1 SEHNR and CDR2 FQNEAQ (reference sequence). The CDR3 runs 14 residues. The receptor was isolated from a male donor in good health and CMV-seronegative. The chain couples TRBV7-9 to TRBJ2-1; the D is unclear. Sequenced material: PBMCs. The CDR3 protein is CAFPTSNSYNEQFF. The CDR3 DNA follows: TGTGCCTTCCCAACATCGAACTCCTACAATGAGCAGTTCTTC. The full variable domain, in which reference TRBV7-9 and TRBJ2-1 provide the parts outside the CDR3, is DTGVSQNPRHKITKRGQNVTFRCDPISEHNRLYWYRQTLGQGPEFLTYFQNEAQLEKSRLLSDRFSAERPKGSFSTLEIQRTEQGDSAMYLCAFPTSNSYNEQFFGPGTRLTVL.